What follows is one T cell receptor beta chain and its context. Profiling relied on immunoSEQ multiplex PCR, and the TCRdb table lists in-frame clones only, not all of them. The table has under 650 clones, more than 75% seen once. This sample stems from a study of follicular helper T cells after annual influenza vaccination. The ends lost 2 bases at V and 4 bases at J; junction bases unmatched: 6. CDR3 length: 16 amino acids. Germline V CDR1 and CDR2: MNHNS, SASEGT. The time point here: 2015-2016 season, 7 days after influenza vaccination. Sorted blood CD4 subsets were sequenced before and after adults received seasonal inactivated influenza vaccine. ICOS+CD38+ and ICOS-CD38- fractions were sorted from non-naive CD4+CXCR5+PD-1+ cells.

This sequence joins TRBV6-1 and TRBJ2-4, with 9 bases aligning to TRBD1. The sequencing here drew on CXCR5+ CD38+ circulating T follicular helper cells from blood, taken 7 days after influenza vaccination. Subset given: circulating Tfh, non-naive CD4+CXCR5+PD-1+ (ICOS+CD38+ or ICOS-CD38-). This TCR derives from an adult who received the influenza vaccine. The CDR3 region has the DNA TGTGCCAGCAGTGAAAGTATGGGACAGGGAAAAAACATTCAGTACTTC. Translating it yields CASSESMGQGKNIQYF.